This T cell receptor (beta chain) is from a study of cytotoxic CD8 clonotypes in ibrutinib-treated CLL. Regarding the study as a whole: Baseline clonality, higher than in age-matched healthy donors, tracked circulating CD8+ T-cell counts.

Clones were sequenced by immunoSEQ multiplex PCR, and TCRdb holds only the in-frame ones, with some missing. Of about 25,000 clones in the sample, 65% to 70% are singletons; the top ten hold about 53%. This clone was observed a few times. Its antigen is unknown. Per germline, CDR1 PRHDT and CDR2 FYEKMQ (reference sequence). There are 14 residues in the CDR3. Trimming stripped 2 bases from V and 0 bases from J, with 7 bases between. The sequences come from PBMCs, collected at disease progression, from a patient treated with ibrutinib. The clonotype originates from a human donor with chronic lymphocytic leukemia. The chain joins TRBV13 to TRBJ1-1; D ambiguous. CDR3 nucleotides: TGTGCCAGCAGCTTATCCCCGCTGAACACTGAAGCTTTCTTT. The encoded protein is CASSLSPLNTEAFF.